The sequence of this T cell receptor beta chain was determined in a study of blood T cell repertoires in COVID-19. Here immunoSEQ multiplex PCR was the method, and the copy in TCRdb shows in-frame clones only, minus some. The profile shows around 150,000 clones, approximately 84% of them singletons. This clone was counted only a few times. Different DNA sequences within this sample yield the same CDR3. The germline gives CDR1 SGHTA, CDR2 FQGTGA. The CDR3 consists of 14 residues. Trimming pared 2 bases from V and 1 base from J, leaving 8 bases between. Material: peripheral blood. This receptor was obtained from a woman aged 55 to 70 with acute or convalescent COVID-19. The rearrangement links TRBV7-3 to TRBJ1-1, with a possible D match to TRBD1 (5 bases). The CDR3 sequence: CASSLQGANTEAFF. For the CDR3, the DNA is TGTGCCAGCAGCTTACAGGGCGCGAACACTGAAGCTTTCTTT.